This T cell receptor (beta chain) was obtained from a study of blood T cell repertoires in COVID-19. Background on the study: Whether acute or convalescent, the COVID-19 samples came from the United States, Italy and Spain. Sources were T cells, B-cell-depleted T cells, or PBMCs; the material itself was cDNA or gDNA.

Under the authors' procedure: Amplifying reference gene primers gave estimates of nucleated cell counts. Here immunoSEQ multiplex PCR was the method, and the copy in TCRdb shows in-frame clones only, minus some. The DNA was the basis for D and trimming; V, J and clone size are from that table. The sample shows approximately 170,000 clones, approximately 86% of them seen only once. CDR3 length: 14 residues. V was clipped by 0 bases and J by 0 bases, with 7 bases between them. CDR1 and CDR2 (germline): SGDLS, YYNGEE. The sample consisted of peripheral blood. The V gene is TRBV9, the J gene TRBJ2-7; weak D call: TRBD1 (5 bases). The TCR was taken from a man younger than 40 with acute or convalescent COVID-19. CDR3 nucleotide sequence: TGTGCCAGCAGCGTAGGCAGGGACTCCTACGAGCAGTACTTC. Residues: CASSVGRDSYEQYF.